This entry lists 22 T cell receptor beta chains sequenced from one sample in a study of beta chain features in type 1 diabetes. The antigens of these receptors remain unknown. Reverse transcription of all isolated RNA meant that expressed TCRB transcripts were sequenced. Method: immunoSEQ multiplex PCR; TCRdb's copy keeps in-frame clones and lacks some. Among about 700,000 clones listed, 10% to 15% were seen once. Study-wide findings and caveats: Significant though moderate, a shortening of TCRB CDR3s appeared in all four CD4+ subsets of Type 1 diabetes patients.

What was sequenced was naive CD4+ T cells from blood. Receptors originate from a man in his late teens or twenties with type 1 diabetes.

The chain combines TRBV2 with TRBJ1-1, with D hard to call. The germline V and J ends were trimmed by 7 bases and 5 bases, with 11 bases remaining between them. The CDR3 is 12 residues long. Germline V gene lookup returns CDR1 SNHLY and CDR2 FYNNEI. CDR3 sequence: CASTGEGTEAFF. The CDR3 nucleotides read TGTGCCAGCACTGGGGAAGGGACTGAAGCTTTCTTT.

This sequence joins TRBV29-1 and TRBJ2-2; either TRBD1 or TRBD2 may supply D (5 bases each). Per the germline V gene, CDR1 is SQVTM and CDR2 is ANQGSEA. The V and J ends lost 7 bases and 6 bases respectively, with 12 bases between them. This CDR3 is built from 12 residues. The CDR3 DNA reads TGCAGCGGCAAACGGGGCCCCGGGGAGCTGTTTTTT. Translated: CSGKRGPGELFF.

CDR3: CATSREPSAAGAETQYF. The CDR3, as DNA: TGTGCCACCAGCAGAGAACCGTCCGCAGCGGGGGCGGAGACCCAGTACTTC. The V gene is TRBV15, the J gene TRBJ2-5; 8 bases are a match to TRBD2. Germline V lookup: CDR1 LNHNV, CDR2 YYDKDF (reference sequence). This CDR3 is 17 amino acids long. After removal of 0 bases from V and 5 bases from J, the junction contained 11 bases not matched to a gene. Looking up the rest from reference TRBV15 and TRBJ2-5 gives the full variable domain: DAMVIQNPRYQVTQFGKPVTLSCSQTLNHNVMYWYQQKSSQAPKLLFHYYDKDFNNEADTPDNFQSRRPNTSFCFLDIRSPGLGDTAMYLCATSREPSAAGAETQYFGPGTRLLVL.

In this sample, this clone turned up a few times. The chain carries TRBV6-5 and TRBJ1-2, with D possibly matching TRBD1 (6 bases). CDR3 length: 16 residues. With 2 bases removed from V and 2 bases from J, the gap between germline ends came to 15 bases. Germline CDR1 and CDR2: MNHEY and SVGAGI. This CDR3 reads CASSYAGGAGNYGYTF. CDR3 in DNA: TGTGCCAGCAGTTACGCGGGGGGCGCGGGAAACTATGGCTACACCTTC.

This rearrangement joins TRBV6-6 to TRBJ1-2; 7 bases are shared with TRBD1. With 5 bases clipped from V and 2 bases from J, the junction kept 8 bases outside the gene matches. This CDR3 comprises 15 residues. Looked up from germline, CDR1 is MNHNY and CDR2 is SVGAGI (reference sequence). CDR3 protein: CASSKSLQGNYGYTF. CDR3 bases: TGTGCCAGCAGTAAGAGCTTACAGGGGAACTATGGCTACACCTTC.

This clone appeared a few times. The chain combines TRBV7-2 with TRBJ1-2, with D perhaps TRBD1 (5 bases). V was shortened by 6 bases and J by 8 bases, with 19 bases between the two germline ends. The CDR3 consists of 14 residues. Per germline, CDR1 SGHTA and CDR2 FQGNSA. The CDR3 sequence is CASSPGGRAGGYTF. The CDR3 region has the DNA TGTGCCAGCAGTCCGGGAGGCAGGGCGGGCGGCTACACCTTC.

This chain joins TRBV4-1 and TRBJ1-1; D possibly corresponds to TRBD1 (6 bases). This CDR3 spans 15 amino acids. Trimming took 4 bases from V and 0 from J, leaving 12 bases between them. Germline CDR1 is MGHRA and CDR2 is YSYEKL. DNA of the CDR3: TGCGCCAGCAGCCGAACAGGGAACGTGAACACTGAAGCTTTCTTT. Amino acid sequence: CASSRTGNVNTEAFF.

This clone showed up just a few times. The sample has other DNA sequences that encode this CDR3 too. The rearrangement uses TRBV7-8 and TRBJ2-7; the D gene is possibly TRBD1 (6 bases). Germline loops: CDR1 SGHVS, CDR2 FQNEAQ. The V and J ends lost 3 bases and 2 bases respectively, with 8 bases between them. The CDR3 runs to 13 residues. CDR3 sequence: CASSLDRPYEQYF. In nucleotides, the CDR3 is TGTGCCAGCAGCTTGGACAGACCCTACGAGCAGTACTTC.

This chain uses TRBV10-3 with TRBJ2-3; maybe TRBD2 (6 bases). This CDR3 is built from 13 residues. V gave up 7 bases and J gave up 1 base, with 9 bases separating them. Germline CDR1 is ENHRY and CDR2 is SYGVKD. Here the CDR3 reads CAITERGTDTQYF. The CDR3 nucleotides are TGTGCCATCACCGAGCGGGGCACAGATACGCAGTATTTT.

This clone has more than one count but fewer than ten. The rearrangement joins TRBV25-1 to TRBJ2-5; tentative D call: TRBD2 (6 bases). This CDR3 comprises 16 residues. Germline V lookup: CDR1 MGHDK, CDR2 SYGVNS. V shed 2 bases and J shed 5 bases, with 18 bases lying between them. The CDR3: CASSEGRDSMPETQYF. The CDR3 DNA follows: TGTGCCAGCAGTGAAGGCAGGGACTCCATGCCCGAGACCCAGTACTTC.

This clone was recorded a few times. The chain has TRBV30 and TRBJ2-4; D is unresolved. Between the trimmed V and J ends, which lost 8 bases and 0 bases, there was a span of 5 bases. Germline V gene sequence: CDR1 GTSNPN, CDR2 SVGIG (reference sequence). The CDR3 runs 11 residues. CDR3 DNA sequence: TGTGCCACGGCAGCCAAAAACATTCAGTACTTC. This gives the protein CATAAKNIQYF.

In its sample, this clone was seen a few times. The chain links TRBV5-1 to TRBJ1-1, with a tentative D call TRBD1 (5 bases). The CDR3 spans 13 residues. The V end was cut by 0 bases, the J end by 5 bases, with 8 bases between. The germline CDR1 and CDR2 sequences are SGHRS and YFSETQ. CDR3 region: CASSLGGVTEAFF. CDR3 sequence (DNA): TGCGCCAGCAGCTTGGGAGGGGTTACTGAAGCTTTCTTT.

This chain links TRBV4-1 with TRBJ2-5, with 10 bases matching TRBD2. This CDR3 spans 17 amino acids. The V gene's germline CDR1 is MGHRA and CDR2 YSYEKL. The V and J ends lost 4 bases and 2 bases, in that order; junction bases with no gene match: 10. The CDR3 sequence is CASSPTWASGGQETQYF. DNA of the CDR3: TGCGCCAGCAGCCCTACCTGGGCTAGCGGGGGACAAGAGACCCAGTACTTC.

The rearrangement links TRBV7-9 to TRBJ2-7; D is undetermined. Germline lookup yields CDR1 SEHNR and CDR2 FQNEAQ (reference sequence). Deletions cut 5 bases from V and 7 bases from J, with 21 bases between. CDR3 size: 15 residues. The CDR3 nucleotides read TGTGCCAGCAGCCTCTACCCCAACACCCCTGGGGAGCAGTACTTC. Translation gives CASSLYPNTPGEQYF.

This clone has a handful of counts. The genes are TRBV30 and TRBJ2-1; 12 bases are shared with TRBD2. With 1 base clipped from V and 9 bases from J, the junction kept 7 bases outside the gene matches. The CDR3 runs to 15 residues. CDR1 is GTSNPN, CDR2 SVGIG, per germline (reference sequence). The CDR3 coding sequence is TGTGCCTGGAGTGGAGCTAGCGGGGGGGGAGTTGAGCAGTTCTTC. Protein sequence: CAWSGASGGGVEQFF. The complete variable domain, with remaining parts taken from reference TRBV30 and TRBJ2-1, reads SQTIHQWPATLVQPVGSPLSLECTVEGTSNPNLYWYRQAAGRGLQLLFYSVGIGQISSEVPQNLSASRPQDRQFILSSKKLLLSDSGFYLCAWSGASGGGVEQFFGPGTRLTVL.

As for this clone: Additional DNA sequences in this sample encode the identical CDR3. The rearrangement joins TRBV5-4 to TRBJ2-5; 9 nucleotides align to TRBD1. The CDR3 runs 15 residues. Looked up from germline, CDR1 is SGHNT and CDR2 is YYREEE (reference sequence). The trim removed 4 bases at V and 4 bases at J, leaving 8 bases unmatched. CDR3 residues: CASSGGQGGGETQYF. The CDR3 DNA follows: TGTGCCAGCAGCGGGGGACAGGGAGGTGGAGAGACCCAGTACTTC. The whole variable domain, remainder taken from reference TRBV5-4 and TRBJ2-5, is ETGVTQSPTHLIKTRGQQVTLRCSSQSGHNTVSWYQQALGQGPQFIFQYYREEENGRGNFPPRFSGLQFPNYSSELNVNALELDDSALYLCASSGGQGGGETQYFGPGTRLLVL.

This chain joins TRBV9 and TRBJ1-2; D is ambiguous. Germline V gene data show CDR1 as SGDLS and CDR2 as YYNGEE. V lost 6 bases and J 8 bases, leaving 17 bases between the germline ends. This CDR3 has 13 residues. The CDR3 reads CASTPAGLEGYTF. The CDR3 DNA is TGTGCCAGCACCCCGGCGGGGTTGGAGGGCTACACCTTC.

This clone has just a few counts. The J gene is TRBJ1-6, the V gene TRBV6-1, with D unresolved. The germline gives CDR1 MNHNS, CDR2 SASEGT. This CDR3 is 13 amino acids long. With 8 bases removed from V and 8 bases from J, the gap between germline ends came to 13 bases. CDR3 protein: CASSVVMDSPLHF. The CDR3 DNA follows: TGTGCCAGCTCGGTAGTGATGGATTCACCCCTCCACTTT.

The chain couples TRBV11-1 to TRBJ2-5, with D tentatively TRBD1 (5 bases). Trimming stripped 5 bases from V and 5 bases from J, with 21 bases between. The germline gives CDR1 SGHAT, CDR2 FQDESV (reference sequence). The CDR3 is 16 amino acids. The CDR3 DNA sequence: TGTGCCAGCAGCCCTACTGACAGTCTAACGATGGAGACCCAGTACTTC. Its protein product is CASSPTDSLTMETQYF.

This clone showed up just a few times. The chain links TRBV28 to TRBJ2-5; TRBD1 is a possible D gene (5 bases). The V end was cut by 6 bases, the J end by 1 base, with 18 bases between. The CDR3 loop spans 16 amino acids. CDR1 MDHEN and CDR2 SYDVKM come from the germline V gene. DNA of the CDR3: TGTGCCAGCAGCCCTCCCGAAGCGACAGCCCAAGAGACCCAGTACTTC. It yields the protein CASSPPEATAQETQYF.

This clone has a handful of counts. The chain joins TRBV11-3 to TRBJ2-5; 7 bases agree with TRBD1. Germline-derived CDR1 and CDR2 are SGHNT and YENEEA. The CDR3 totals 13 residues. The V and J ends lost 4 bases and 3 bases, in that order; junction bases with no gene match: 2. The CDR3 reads CASSWDREETQYF. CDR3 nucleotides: TGTGCCAGCAGCTGGGACAGAGAAGAGACCCAGTACTTC.

The CDR3, as DNA: TGTGCCAGTAGTACCCCCGGGAGAAAGGAGACCCAGTACTTC. Amino acids: CASSTPGRKETQYF. The chain uses TRBV19 and TRBJ2-5, with D possibly matching TRBD2 (6 bases). V lost 4 bases and J 5 bases, leaving 14 bases between the germline ends. Per germline, CDR1 LNHDA and CDR2 SQIVND (reference sequence). CDR3 length equals 14 residues.